This T cell receptor beta chain was obtained from a study of vaccination and CD4 T cells after COVID-19. Study information: The stimulating agents, overlapping spike peptides, came from SARS-CoV-2, HCoV-NL63, HCoV-OC43 and HCoV-229E. Whole-study findings and limits: Nearly all convalescent vaccine-specific clones, 304 of 307, recognized only SARS-CoV-2 spike.

An Oncomine TCR Beta short-read assay was used to sequence the DNA from cultured CD4+ T cells. TCRdb recomputed calls from the PCR reads with MiXCR, one row per CDR3 protein. The data hold approximately 2,000 distinct CDR3 sequences, with around 18% observed a single time. Treatment in this sample: roughly 10-day PBMC culture with coronavirus spike peptide pools or control peptides (ViraFEST assay). From the unexposed donor, CD4+ T cells were collected ahead of the COVID-19 pandemic (2011-2018). By its share, this clonotype is medium-sized. The antigen remains unidentified. Sequencing used CD4+ T cells from blood, cultured in vitro. The receptor comes from a human donor in good health.

For the CDR3, the DNA is TGTGCCAGCAGTCGCCATGGGGGACAAGAGACCCAGTACTTC. As protein: CASSRHGGQETQYF. The chain is built from TRBV6-2 or TRBV6-3 and TRBJ2-5; perhaps D is TRBD1 or TRBD2 (5 bases each). Germline CDR1 reads MNHEY; CDR2 reads SVGEGT. V lost 5 bases to trimming and J lost 2 bases, with 12 bases between them. The CDR3 sequence is 14 residues long.